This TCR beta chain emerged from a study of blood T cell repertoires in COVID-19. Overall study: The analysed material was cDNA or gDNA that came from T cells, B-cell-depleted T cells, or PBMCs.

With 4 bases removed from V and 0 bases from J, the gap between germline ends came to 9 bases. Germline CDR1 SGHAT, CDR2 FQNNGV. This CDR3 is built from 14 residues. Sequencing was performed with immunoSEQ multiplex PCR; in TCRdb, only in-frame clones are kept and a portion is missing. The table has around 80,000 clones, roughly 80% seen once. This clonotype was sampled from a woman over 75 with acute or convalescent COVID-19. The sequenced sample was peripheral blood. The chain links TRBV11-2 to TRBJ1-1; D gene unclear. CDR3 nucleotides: TGTGCCAGCAGCTGGAGGGCTATGAACACTGAAGCTTTCTTT. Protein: CASSWRAMNTEAFF.